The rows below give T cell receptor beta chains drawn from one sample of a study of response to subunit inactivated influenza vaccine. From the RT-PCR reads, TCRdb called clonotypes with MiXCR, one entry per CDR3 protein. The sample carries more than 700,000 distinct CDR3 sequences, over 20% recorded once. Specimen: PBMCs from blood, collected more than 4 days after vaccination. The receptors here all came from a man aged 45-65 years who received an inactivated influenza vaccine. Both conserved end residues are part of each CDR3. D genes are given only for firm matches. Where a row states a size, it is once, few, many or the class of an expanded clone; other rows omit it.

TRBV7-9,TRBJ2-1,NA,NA,CASSLDRSSSYNEQFF,TGTGCCAGCAGCTTAGATAGGTCCTCTTCCTACAATGAGCAGTTCTTC
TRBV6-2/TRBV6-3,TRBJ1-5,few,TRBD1,CATRDRGYQPQHF,TGTGCCACCCGGGACAGGGGCTATCAGCCCCAGCATTTT
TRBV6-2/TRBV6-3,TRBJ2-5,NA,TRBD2,CASSYSTSGWETQYF,TGTGCCAGCAGTTACTCGACTAGCGGCTGGGAGACCCAGTACTTC
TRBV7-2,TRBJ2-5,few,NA,CASSLWPYQETQYF,TGTGCCAGCAGCTTATGGCCCTACCAAGAGACCCAGTACTTC
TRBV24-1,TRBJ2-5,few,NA,CATSDTVSAEQETQYF,TGTGCCACCAGTGATACAGTCTCAGCGGAACAAGAGACCCAGTACTTC
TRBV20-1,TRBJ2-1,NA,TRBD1,CSAPLTGGSYNEQFF,TGCAGTGCTCCACTGACAGGGGGGTCCTACAATGAGCAGTTCTTC
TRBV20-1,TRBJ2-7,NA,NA,CSASTREQYF,TGCAGTGCTAGTACGCGCGAGCAGTACTTC
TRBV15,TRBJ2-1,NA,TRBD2,CATSLQRELYNEQFF,TGTGCCACCAGCCTCCAGCGGGAACTGTACAATGAGCAGTTCTTC
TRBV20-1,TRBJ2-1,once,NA,CSAISGNHNEQFF,TGCAGTGCTATAAGCGGCAACCACAATGAGCAGTTCTTC
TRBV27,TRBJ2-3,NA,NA,CASSFSTFADTQYF,TGTGCCAGCAGTTTTTCGACTTTCGCAGATACGCAGTATTTT
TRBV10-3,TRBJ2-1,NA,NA,CAISEGGNYNEQFF,TGTGCCATCAGTGAAGGCGGGAACTACAATGAGCAGTTCTTC
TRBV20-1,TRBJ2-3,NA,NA,CSARDLGWEDTQYF,TGCAGTGCTAGAGATCTGGGCTGGGAAGATACGCAGTATTTT
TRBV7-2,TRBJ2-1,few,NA,CASSLRQPNEQFF,TGTGCCAGCAGCTTACGTCAGCCCAATGAGCAGTTCTTC
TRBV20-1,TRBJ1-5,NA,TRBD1,CSAMTGSSNQPQHF,TGCAGTGCCATGACAGGGTCGAGCAATCAGCCCCAGCATTTT
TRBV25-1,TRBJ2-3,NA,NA,CASSEFAGGTDTQYF,TGTGCCAGCAGTGAATTCGCAGGGGGCACAGATACGCAGTATTTT